This TCR beta chain comes out of a study of resident and recirculating memory T cells in vitiligo. Profiled with immunoSEQ multiplex PCR; TCRdb holds only in-frame clones, not every one. The sample has tens of thousands of clones; about 91% are singletons. Germline V gene lookup returns CDR1 SGHDN and CDR2 FVKESK. V trimming: 1 base; J trimming: 1 base; junction bases outside the gene matches: 1. The CDR3 totals 16 residues. The clonotype comes from a male donor with vitiligo. The rearrangement links TRBV14 to TRBJ2-3, with 11 bases that match TRBD2. The sequencing input was blood. For the CDR3, the DNA is TGTGCCAGCAGCCAAGTACTAGCGGGGGGCACAGATACGCAGTATTTT. Translated, it gives CASSQVLAGGTDTQYF.